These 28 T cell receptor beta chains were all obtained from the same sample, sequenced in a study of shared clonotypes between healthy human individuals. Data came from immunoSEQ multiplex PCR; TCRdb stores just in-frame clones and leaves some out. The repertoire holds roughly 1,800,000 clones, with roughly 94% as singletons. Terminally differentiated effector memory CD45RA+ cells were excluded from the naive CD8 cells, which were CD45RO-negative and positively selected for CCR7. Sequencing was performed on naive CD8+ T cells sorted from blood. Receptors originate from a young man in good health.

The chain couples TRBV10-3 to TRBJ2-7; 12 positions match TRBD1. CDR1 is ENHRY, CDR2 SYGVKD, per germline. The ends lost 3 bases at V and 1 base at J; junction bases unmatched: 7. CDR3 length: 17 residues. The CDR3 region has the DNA TGTGCCATCAGTGAAGCCGGGACAGGGGGCTCATCCTACGAGCAGTACTTC. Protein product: CAISEAGTGGSSYEQYF.

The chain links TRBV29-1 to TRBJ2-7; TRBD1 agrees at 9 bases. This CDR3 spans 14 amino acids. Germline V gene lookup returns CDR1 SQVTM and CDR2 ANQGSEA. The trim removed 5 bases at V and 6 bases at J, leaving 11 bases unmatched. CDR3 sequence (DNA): TGCAGCGTTAACAATGGACAGGGGCTCGCCGAGCAGTACTTC. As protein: CSVNNGQGLAEQYF.

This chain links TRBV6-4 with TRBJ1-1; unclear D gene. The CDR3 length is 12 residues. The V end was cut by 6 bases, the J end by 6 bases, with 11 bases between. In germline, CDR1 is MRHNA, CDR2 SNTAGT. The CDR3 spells CASREGNAEAFF. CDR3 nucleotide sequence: TGTGCCAGCAGGGAAGGTAATGCTGAAGCTTTCTTT.

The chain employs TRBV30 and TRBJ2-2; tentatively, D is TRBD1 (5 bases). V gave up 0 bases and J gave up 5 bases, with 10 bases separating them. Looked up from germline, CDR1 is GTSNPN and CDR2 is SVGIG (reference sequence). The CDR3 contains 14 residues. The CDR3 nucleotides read TGTGCCTGGAGTGTGCCAGGGTGGACCGGGGAGCTGTTTTTT. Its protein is CAWSVPGWTGELFF. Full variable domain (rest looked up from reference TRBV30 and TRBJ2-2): SQTIHQWPATLVQPVGSPLSLECTVEGTSNPNLYWYRQAAGRGLQLLFYSVGIGQISSEVPQNLSASRPQDRQFILSSKKLLLSDSGFYLCAWSVPGWTGELFFGEGSRLTVL.

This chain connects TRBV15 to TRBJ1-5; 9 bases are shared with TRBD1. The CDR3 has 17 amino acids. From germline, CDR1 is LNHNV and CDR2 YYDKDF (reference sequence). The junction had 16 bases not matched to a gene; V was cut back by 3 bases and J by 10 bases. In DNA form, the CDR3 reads TGTGCCACCAGCAGTCAGGGAGGCGGGACAGGGCTGTTACCCCAGCATTTT. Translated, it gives CATSSQGGGTGLLPQHF.

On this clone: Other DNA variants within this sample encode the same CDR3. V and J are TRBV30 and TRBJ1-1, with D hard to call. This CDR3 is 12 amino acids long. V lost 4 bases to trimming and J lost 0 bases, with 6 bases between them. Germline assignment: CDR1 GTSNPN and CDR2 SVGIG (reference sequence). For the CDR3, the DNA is TGTGCCTGGACAGGAATGAACACTGAAGCTTTCTTT. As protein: CAWTGMNTEAFF.

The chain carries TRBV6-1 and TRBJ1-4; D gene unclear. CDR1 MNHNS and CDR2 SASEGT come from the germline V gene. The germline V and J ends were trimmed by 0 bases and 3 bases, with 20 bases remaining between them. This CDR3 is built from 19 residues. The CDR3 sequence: CASSEATGYMGLANEKLFF. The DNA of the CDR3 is TGTGCCAGCAGTGAAGCTACCGGATACATGGGTTTAGCTAATGAAAAACTGTTTTTT.

The DNA for the CDR3 is TGCGCCAGCAGCCAAGTGGTGGACATTGGGTATTCACCCCTCCACTTT. This translates into CASSQVVDIGYSPLHF. The chain is built from TRBV4-3 and TRBJ1-6, with D maybe TRBD1 (5 bases). From germline, CDR1 is LGHNA and CDR2 YSLEER. V lost 1 base to trimming and J lost 8 bases, with 15 bases between them. The CDR3 spans 16 residues.

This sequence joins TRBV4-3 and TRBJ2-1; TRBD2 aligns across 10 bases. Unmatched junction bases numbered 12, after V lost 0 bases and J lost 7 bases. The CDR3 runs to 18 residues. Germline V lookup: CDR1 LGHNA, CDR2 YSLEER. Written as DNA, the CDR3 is TGCGCCAGCAGCCAAGATTTACTAGCGGGAATTTCGGGTAATGAGCAGTTCTTC. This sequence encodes CASSQDLLAGISGNEQFF.

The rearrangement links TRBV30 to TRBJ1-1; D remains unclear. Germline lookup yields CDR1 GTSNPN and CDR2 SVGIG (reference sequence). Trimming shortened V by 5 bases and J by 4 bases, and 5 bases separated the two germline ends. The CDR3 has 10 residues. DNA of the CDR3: TGTGCCTGGGTAACCACTGAAGCTTTCTTT. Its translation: CAWVTTEAFF.

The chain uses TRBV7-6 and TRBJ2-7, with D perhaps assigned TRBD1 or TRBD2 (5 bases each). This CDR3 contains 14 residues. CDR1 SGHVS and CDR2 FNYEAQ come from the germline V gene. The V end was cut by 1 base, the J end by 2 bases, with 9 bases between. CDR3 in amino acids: CASSLGWGPYEQYF. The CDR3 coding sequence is TGTGCCAGCAGCTTAGGGTGGGGACCCTACGAGCAGTACTTC.

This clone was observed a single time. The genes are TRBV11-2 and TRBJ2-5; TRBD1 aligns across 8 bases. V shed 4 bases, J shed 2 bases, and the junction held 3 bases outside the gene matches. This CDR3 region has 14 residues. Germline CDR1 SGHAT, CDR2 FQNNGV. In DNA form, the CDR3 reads TGTGCCAGCAGCTCGGACAGGGTACAAGAGACCCAGTACTTC. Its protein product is CASSSDRVQETQYF.

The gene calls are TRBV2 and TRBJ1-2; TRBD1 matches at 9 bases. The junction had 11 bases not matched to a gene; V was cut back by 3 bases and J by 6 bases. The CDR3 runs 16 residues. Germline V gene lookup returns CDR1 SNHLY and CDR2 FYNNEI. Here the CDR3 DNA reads TGTGCCAGCAGTGATGGGGACAGGGTTCTGAAGCATGGCTACACCTTC. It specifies CASSDGDRVLKHGYTF.

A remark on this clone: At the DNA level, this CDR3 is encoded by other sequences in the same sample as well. The CDR3 loop is CAISESIQGAYNEQFF. In nucleotides, the CDR3 is TGTGCCATCAGTGAGTCGATCCAGGGGGCGTACAATGAGCAGTTCTTC. The chain links TRBV10-3 to TRBJ2-1, with 8 bases fitting TRBD1. V shed 0 bases and J 4 bases; nucleotides not matched to a gene: 5. The CDR3 length is 16 residues. Germline V gene lookup returns CDR1 ENHRY and CDR2 SYGVKD.

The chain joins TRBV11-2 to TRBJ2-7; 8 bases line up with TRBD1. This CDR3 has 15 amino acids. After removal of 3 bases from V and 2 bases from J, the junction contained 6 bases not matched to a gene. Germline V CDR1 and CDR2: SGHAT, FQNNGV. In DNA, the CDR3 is TGTGCCAGCAGCTTCCGGACAGGGTCCACCTACGAGCAGTACTTC. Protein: CASSFRTGSTYEQYF.

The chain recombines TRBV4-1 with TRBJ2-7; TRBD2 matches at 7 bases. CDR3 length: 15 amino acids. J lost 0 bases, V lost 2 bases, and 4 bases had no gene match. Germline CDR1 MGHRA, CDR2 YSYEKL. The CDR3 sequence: CASSQKRGSSYEQYF. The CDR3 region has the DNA TGCGCCAGCAGCCAAAAGCGGGGAAGCTCCTACGAGCAGTACTTC.

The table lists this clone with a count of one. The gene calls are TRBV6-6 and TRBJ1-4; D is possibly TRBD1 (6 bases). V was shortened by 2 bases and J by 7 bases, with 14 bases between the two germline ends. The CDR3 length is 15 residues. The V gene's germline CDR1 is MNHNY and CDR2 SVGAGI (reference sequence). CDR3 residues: CASSYMNREGEKLFF. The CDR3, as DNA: TGTGCCAGCAGTTACATGAACAGGGAAGGTGAAAAACTGTTTTTT.

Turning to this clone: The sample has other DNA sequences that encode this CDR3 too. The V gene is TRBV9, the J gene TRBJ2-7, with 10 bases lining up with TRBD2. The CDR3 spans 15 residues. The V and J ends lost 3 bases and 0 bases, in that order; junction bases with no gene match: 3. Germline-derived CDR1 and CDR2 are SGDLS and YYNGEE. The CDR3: CASSEGLADSYEQYF. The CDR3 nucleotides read TGTGCCAGCAGCGAAGGACTAGCGGACTCCTACGAGCAGTACTTC.

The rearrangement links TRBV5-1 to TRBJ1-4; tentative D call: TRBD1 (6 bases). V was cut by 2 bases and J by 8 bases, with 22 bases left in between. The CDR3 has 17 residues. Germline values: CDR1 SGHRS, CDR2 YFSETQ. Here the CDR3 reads CASSFRAGEGVREKLFF. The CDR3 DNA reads TGCGCCAGCAGCTTCCGAGCAGGGGAAGGGGTCCGGGAAAAACTGTTTTTT.

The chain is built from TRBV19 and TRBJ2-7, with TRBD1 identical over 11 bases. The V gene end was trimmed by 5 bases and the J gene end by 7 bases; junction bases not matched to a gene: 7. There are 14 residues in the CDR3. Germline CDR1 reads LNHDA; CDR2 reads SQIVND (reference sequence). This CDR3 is CASSSGQGVGEQYF. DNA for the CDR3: TGTGCCAGTAGTTCGGGACAGGGGGTCGGAGAGCAGTACTTC.

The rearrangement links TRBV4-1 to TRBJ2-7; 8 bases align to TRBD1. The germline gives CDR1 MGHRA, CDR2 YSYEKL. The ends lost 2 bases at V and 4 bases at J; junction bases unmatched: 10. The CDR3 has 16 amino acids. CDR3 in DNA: TGCGCCAGCAGCCAAACAACAGGGGGTATGTTGTACGAGCAGTACTTC. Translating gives CASSQTTGGMLYEQYF.

Here the CDR3 DNA reads TGCGCCAGCAGCCAACGGCGCGGGGGCCAAGAGACCCAGTACTTC. It is translated as CASSQRRGGQETQYF. The genes are TRBV4-1 and TRBJ2-5; 7 bases are a match to TRBD2. Germline trimming cut 2 bases from V and 1 base from J; bases unmatched to any gene: 4. CDR1 is MGHRA and CDR2 is YSYEKL in the germline V gene. The CDR3 runs to 15 residues.

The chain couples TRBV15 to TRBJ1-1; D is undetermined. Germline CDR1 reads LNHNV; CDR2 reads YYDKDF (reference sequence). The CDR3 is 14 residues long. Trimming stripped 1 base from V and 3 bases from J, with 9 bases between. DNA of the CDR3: TGTGCCACCAGCAGAGTCTCAGGAGACACTGAAGCTTTCTTT. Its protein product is CATSRVSGDTEAFF.

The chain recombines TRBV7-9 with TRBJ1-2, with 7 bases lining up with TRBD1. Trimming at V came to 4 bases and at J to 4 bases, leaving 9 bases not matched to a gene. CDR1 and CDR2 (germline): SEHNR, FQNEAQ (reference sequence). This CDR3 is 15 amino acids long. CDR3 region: CASSSYLGQLYGYTF. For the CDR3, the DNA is TGTGCCAGCAGCTCTTATCTGGGACAGCTCTATGGCTACACCTTC.

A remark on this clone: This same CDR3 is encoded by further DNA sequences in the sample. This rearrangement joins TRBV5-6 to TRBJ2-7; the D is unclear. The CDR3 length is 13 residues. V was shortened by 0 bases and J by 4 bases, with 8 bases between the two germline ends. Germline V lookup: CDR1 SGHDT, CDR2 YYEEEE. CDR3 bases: TGTGCCAGCAGCTTGGGGTCAAATTACGAGCAGTACTTC. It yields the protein CASSLGSNYEQYF.

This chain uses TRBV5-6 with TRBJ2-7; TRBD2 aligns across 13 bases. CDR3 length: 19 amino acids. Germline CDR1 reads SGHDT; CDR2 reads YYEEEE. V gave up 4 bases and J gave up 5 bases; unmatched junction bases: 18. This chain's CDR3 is CASSRTGTSGILFGDEQYF. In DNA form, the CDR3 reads TGTGCCAGCAGCCGGACCGGGACTAGCGGGATCCTCTTCGGGGACGAGCAGTACTTC.

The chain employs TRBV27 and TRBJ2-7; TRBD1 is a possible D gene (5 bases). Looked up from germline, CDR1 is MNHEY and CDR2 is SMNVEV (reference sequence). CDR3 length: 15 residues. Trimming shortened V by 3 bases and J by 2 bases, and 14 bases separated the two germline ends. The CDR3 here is CASSFGRVYAYEQYF. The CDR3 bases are TGTGCCAGCAGTTTTGGCAGGGTTTATGCCTACGAGCAGTACTTC.

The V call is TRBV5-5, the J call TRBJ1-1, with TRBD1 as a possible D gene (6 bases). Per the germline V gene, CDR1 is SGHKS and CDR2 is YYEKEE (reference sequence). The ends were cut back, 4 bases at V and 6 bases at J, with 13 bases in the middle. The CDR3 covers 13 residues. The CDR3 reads CASSNTGFPEAFF. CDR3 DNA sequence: TGTGCCAGCAGCAATACAGGGTTTCCTGAAGCTTTCTTT. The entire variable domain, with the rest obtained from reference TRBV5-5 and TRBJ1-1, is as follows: DAGVTQSPTHLIKTRGQQVTLRCSPISGHKSVSWYQQVLGQGPQFIFQYYEKEERGRGNFPDRFSARQFPNYSSELNVNALLLGDSALYLCASSNTGFPEAFFGQGTRLTVV.